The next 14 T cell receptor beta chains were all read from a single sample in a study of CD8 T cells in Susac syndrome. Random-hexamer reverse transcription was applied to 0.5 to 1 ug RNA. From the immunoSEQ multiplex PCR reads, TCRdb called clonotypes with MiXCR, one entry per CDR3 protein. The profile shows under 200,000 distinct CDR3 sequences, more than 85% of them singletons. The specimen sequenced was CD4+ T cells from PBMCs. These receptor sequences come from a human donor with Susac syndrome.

CDR3 protein: CASGLVPRGRAFF. CDR3 coding DNA: TGTGCTAGTGGTTTGGTACCCAGGGGGAGGGCTTTCTTT. The chain is built from TRBV12-5 and TRBJ1-1; 7 bases fit TRBD1. The CDR3 has 13 residues. The V gene end was trimmed by 0 bases and the J gene end by 11 bases; junction bases not matched to a gene: 6. Looked up from germline, CDR1 is LGHNT and CDR2 is FRNRAP.

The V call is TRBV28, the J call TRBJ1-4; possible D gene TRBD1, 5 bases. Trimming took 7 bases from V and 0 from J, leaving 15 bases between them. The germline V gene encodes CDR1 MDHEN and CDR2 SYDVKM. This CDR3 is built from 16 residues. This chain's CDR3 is CASKDRETPTNEKLFF. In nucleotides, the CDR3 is TGTGCCAGCAAAGACAGAGAGACACCAACTAATGAAAAACTGTTTTTT.

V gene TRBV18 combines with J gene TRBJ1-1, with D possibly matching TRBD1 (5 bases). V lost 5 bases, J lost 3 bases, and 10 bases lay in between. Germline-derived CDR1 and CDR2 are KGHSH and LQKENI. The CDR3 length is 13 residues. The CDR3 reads CASSWDADTEAFF. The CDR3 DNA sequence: TGTGCCAGCTCATGGGACGCGGACACTGAAGCTTTCTTT. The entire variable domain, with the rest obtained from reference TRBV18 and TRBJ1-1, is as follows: NAGVMQNPRHLVRRRGQEARLRCSPMKGHSHVYWYRQLPEEGLKFMVYLQKENIIDESGMPKERFSAEFPKEGPSILRIQQVVRGDSAAYFCASSWDADTEAFFGQGTRLTVV.

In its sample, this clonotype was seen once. The CDR3 is CASLEKLAGDSYNEQFF. The CDR3 bases are TGTGCCAGCCTGGAAAAACTAGCGGGGGACTCCTACAATGAGCAGTTCTTC. The chain carries TRBV6-1 and TRBJ2-1; the match to TRBD2 covers 11 bases. The CDR3 has 17 amino acids. From germline, CDR1 is MNHNS and CDR2 SASEGT. V shed 8 bases, J shed 0 bases, and the junction held 9 bases outside the gene matches.

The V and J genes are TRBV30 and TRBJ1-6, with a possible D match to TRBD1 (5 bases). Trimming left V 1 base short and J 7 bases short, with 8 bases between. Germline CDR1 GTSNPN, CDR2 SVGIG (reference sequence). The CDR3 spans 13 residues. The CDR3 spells CAWSGQRNSPLHF. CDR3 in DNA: TGTGCCTGGAGTGGACAGCGAAATTCACCCCTCCACTTT.

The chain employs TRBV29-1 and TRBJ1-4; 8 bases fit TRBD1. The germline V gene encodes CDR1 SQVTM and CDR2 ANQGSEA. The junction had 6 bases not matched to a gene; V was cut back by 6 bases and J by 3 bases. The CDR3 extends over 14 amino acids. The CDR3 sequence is CSVEMGQANEKLFF. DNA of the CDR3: TGCAGCGTCGAAATGGGACAGGCTAATGAAAAACTGTTTTTT.

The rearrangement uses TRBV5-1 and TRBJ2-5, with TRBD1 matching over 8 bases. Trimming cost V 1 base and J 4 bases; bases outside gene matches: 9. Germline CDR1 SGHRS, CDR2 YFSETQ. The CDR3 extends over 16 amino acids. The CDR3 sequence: CASSLTGQGVRETQYF. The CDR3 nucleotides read TGCGCCAGCAGCTTGACCGGACAGGGCGTCCGAGAGACCCAGTACTTC.

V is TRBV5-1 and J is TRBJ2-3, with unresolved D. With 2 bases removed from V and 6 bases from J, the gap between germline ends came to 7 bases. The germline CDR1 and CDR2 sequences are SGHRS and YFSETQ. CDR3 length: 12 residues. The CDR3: CASSFAGDTQYF. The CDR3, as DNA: TGCGCCAGCAGCTTTGCCGGGGATACGCAGTATTTT.

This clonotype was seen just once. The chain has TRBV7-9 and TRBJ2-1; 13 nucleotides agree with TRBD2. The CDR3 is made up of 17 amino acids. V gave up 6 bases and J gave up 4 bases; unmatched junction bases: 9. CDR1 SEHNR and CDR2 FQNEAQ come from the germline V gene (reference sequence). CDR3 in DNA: TGTGCCAGCAGTCCACGACTAGCGGGGGGCCAATACAATGAGCAGTTCTTC. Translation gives CASSPRLAGGQYNEQFF.

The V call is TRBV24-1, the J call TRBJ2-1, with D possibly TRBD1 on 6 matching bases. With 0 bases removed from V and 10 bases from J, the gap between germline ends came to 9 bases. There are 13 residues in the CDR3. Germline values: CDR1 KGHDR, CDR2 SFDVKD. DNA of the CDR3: TGTGCCACCAGTGATTTGTGGGGGCGAGAGCAGTTCTTC. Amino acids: CATSDLWGREQFF.

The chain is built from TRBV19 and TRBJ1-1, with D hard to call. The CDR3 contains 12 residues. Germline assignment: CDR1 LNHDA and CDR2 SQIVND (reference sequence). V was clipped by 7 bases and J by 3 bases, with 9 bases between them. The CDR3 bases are TGTGCCAGTAACTGGGGTGACACTGAAGCTTTCTTT. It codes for CASNWGDTEAFF.

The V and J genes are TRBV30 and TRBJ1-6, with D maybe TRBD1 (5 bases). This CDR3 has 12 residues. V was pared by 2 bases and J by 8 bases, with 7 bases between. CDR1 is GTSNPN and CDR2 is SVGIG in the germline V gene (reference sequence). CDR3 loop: CAWSQGYSPLHF. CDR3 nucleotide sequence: TGTGCCTGGAGTCAGGGTTATTCACCCCTCCACTTT.

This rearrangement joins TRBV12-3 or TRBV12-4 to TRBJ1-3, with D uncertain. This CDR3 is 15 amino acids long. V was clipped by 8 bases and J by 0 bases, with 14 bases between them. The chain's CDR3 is CASGGWGSSGNTIYF. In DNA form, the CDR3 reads TGTGCCAGCGGCGGTTGGGGTAGCTCTGGAAACACCATATATTTT.

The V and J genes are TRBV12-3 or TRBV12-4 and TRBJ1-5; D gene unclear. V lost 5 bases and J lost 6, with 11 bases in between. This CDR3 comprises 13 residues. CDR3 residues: CASSGRQGQPQHF. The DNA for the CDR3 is TGTGCCAGCAGTGGGCGACAAGGTCAGCCCCAGCATTTT.